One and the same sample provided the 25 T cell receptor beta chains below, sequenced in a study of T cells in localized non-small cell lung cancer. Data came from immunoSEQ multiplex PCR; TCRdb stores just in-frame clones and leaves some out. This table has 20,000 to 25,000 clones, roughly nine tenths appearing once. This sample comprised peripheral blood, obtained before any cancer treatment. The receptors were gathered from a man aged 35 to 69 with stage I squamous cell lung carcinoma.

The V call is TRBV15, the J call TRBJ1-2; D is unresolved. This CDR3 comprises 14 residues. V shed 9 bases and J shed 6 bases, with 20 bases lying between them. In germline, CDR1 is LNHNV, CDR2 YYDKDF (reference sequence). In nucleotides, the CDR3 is TGTGCCACAAACGGGCCGGGAGAATTCGATGGCTACACCTTC. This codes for CATNGPGEFDGYTF.

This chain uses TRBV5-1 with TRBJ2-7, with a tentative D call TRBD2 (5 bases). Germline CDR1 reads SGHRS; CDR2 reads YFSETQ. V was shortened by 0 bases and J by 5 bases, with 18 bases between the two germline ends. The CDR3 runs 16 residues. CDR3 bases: TGCGCCAGCAGCTTGGATCCCGGAGGCTCGTCGGACGAGCAGTACTTC. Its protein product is CASSLDPGGSSDEQYF.

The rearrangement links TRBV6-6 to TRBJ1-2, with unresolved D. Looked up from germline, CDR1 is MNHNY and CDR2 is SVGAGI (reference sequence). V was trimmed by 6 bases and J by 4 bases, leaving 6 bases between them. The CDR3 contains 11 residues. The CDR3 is CASRGPYGYTF. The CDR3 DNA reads TGTGCCAGCAGAGGGCCCTATGGCTACACCTTC.

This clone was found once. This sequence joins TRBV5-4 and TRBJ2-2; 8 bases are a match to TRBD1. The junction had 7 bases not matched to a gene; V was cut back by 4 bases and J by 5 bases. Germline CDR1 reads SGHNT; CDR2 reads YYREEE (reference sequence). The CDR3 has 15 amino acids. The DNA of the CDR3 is TGTGCCAGCAGCCCAATTCGGACAGGGACCGGGGAGCTGTTTTTT. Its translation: CASSPIRTGTGELFF.

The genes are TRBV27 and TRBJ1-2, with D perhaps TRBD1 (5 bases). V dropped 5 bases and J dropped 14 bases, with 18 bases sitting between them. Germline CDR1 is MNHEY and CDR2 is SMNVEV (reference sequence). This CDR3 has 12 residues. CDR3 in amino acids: CASSTTDGARTF. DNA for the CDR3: TGTGCCAGCAGTACCACTGACGGGGCTAGAACCTTC.

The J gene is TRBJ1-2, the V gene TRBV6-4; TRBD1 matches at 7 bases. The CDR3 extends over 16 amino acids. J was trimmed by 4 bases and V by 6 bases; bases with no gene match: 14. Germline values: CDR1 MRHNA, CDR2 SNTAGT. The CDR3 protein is CASSPRALQGGYGYTF. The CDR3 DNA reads TGTGCCAGCAGCCCCAGGGCGTTGCAGGGGGGCTATGGCTACACCTTC.

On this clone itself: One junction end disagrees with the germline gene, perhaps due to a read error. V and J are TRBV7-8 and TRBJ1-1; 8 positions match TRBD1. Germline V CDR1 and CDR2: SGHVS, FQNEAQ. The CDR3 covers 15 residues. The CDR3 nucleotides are TGTGCCAGCAGCCTAGCAGGGGGCGGGGGCACTGAAGCTTTCTTT. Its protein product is CASSLAGGGGTEAFF. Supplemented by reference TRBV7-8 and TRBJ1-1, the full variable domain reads GAGVSQSPRYKVAKRGQDVALRCDPISGHVSLFWYQQALGQGPEFLTYFQNEAQLDKSGLPSDRFFAERPEGSVSTLKIQRTQQEDSAVYLCASSLAGGGGTEAFFGQGTRLTVV.

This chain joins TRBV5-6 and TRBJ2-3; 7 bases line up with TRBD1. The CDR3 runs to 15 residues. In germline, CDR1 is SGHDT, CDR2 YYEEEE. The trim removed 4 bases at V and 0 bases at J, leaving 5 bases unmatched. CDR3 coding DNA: TGTGCCAGCAGCCCCGGACAGGTCAGCACAGATACGCAGTATTTT. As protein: CASSPGQVSTDTQYF.

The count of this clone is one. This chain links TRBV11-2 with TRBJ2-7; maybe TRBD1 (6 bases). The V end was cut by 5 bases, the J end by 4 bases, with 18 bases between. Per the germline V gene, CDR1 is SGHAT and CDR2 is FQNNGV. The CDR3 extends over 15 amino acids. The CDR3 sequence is CASSIVTGYGYEQYF. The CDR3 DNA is TGTGCCAGCAGCATCGTCACAGGGTATGGGTACGAGCAGTACTTC.

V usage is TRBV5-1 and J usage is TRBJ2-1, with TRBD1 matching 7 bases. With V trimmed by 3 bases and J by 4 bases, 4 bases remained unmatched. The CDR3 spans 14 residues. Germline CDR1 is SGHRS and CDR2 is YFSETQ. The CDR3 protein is CASSSSTGYNEQFF. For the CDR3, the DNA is TGCGCCAGCAGCTCTTCGACAGGGTACAATGAGCAGTTCTTC.

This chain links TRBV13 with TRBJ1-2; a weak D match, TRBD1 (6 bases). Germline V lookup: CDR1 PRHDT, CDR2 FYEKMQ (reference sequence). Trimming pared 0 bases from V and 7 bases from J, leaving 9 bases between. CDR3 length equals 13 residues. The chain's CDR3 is CASSLGGGFGYTF. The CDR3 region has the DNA TGTGCCAGCAGCTTAGGAGGGGGTTTTGGCTACACCTTC.

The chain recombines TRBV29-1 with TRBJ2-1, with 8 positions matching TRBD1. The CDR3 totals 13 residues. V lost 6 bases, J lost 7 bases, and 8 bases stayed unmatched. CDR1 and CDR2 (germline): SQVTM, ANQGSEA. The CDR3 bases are TGCAGCGTCCAGGGGGCTGTGAGGAATGAGCAGTTCTTC. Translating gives CSVQGAVRNEQFF.

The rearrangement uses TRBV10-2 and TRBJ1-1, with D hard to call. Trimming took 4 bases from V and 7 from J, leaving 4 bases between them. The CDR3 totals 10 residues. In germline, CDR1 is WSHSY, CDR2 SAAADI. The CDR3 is CASSGGEAFF. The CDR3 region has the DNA TGCGCCAGCAGTGGGGGTGAAGCTTTCTTT.

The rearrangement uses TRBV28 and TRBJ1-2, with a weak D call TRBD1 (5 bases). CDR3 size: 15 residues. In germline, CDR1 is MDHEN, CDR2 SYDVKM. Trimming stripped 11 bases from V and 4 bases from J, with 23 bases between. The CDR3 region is CAGASDSPQGYGYTF. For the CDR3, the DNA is TGTGCCGGAGCGTCTGACAGTCCTCAGGGCTATGGCTACACCTTC.

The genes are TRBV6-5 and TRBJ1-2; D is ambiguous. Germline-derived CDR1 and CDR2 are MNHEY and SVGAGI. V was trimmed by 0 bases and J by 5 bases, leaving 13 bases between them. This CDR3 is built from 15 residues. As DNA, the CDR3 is TGTGCCAGCAGTTACTCCGAGGGAATCCATTATGGCTACACCTTC. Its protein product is CASSYSEGIHYGYTF.

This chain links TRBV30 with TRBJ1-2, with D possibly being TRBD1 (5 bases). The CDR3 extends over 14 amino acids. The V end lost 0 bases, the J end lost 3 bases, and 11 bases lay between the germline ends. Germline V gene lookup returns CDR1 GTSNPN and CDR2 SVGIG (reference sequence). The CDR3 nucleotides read TGTGCCTGGAGTGTACGGGGGGTTGACTATGGCTACACCTTC. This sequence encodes CAWSVRGVDYGYTF.

CDR3 DNA sequence: TGTGCCAGCTCAACAGGGGTTAACTATGGCTACACCTTC. It encodes CASSTGVNYGYTF. V is TRBV18 and J is TRBJ1-2, with 7 bases aligning to TRBD1. The germline V gene has CDR1 KGHSH and CDR2 LQKENI. V was clipped by 5 bases and J by 1 base; unmatched bases: 1. This CDR3 is 13 amino acids long. The full variable domain, completed using reference TRBV18 and TRBJ1-2, is NAGVMQNPRHLVRRRGQEARLRCSPMKGHSHVYWYRQLPEEGLKFMVYLQKENIIDESGMPKERFSAEFPKEGPSILRIQQVVRGDSAAYFCASSTGVNYGYTFGSGTRLTVV.

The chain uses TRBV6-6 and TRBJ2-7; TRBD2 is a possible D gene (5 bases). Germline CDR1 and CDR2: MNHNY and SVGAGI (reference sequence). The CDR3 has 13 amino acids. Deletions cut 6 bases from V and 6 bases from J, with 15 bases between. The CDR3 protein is CASREVSWAEQYF. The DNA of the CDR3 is TGTGCCAGCAGGGAGGTTTCATGGGCCGAGCAGTACTTC.

The CDR3 is CASKEGANTGELFF. The CDR3 DNA is TGTGCCAGCAAAGAGGGGGCGAACACCGGGGAGCTGTTTTTT. J is TRBJ2-2 and V is TRBV7-9; D is perhaps TRBD1 (6 bases). CDR3 size: 14 residues. V lost 7 bases and J 0 bases, leaving 9 bases between the germline ends. The V gene's germline CDR1 is SEHNR and CDR2 FQNEAQ (reference sequence).

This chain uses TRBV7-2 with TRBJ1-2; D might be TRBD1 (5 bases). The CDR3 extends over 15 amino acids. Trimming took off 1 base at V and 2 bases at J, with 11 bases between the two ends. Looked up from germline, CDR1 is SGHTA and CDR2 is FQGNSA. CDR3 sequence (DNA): TGTGCCAGCAGCTTAGGGCAGGGCGGCAACTATGGCTACACCTTC. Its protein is CASSLGQGGNYGYTF.

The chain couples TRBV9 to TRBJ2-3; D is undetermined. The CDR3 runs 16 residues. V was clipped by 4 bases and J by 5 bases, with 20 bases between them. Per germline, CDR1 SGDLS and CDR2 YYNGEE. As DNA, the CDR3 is TGTGCCAGCAGCTCAAATGCGGTCGTCGGCGGAGATACGCAGTATTTT. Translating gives CASSSNAVVGGDTQYF. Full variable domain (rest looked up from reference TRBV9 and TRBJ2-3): DSGVTQTPKHLITATGQRVTLRCSPRSGDLSVYWYQQSLDQGLQFLIQYYNGEERAKGNILERFSAQQFPDLHSELNLSSLELGDSALYFCASSSNAVVGGDTQYFGPGTRLTVL.

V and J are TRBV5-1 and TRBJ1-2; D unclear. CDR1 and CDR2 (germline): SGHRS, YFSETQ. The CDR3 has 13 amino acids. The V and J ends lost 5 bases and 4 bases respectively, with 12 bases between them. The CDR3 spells CASRLGGSYGYTF. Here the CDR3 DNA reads TGCGCCAGCAGGCTAGGCGGATCCTATGGCTACACCTTC. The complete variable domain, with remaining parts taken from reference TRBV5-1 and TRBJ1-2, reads KAGVTQTPRYLIKTRGQQVTLSCSPISGHRSVSWYQQTPGQGLQFLFEYFSETQRNKGNFPGRFSGRQFSNSRSEMNVSTLELGDSALYLCASRLGGSYGYTFGSGTRLTVV.

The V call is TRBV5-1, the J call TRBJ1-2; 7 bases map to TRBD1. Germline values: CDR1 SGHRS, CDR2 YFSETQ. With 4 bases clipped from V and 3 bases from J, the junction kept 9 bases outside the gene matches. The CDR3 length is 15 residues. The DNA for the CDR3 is TGCGCCAGCAGCCCCCAGGGGGATTGGGACTATGGCTACACCTTC. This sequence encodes CASSPQGDWDYGYTF.

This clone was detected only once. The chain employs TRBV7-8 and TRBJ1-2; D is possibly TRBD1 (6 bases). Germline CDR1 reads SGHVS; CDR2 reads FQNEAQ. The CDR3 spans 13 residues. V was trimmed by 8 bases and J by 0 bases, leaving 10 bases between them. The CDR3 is CASGQYTNYGYTF. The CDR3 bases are TGTGCCAGCGGACAGTACACTAACTATGGCTACACCTTC.

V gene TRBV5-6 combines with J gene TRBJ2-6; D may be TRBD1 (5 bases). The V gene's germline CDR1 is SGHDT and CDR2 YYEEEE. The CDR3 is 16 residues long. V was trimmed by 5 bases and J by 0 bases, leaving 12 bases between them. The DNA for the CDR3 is TGTGCCAGCAGACTCCACAGGAGCTCTGGGGCCAACGTCCTGACTTTC. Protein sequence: CASRLHRSSGANVLTF.